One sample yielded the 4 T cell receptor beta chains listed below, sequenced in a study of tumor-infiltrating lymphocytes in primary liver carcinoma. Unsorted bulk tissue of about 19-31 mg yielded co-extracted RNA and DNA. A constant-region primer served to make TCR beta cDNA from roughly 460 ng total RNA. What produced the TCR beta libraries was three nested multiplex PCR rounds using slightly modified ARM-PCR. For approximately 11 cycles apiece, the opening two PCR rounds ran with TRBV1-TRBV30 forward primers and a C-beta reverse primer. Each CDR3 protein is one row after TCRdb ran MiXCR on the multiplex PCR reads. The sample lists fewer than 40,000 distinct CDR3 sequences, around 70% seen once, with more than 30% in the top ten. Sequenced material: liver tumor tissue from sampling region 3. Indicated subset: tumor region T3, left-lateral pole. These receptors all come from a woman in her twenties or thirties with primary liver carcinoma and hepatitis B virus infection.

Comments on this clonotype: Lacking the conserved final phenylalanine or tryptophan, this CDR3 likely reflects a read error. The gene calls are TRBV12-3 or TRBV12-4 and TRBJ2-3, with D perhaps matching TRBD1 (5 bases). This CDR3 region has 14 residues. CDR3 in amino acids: CASRTGGATDMQYS. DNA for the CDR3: TGTGCCAGTAGAACGGGTGGGGCCACAGATATGCAGTATTCT.

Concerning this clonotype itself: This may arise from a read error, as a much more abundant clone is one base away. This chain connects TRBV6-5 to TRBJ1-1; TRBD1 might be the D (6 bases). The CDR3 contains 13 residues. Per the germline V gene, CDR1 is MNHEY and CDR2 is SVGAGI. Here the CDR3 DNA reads TGTGCCAGCAGCCGGGACATCAACACTCAAGCTTTCTTT. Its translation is CASSRDINTQAFF.

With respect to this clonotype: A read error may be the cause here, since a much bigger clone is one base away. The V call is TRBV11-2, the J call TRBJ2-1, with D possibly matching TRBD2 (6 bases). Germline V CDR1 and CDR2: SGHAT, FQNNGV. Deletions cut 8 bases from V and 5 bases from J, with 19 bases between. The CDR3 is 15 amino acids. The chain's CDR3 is CASGWASVFNNEQFF. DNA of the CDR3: TGTGCCAGCGGCTGGGCTAGCGTGTTTAACAATGAGCAGTTCTTC.

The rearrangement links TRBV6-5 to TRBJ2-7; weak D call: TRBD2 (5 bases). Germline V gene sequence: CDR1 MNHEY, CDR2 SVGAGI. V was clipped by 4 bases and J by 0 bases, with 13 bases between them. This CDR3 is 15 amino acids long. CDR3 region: CASSFKDCSSYEQYF. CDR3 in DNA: TGTGCCAGCAGTTTTAAGGACTGCAGCTCCTACGAGCAGTACTTC.